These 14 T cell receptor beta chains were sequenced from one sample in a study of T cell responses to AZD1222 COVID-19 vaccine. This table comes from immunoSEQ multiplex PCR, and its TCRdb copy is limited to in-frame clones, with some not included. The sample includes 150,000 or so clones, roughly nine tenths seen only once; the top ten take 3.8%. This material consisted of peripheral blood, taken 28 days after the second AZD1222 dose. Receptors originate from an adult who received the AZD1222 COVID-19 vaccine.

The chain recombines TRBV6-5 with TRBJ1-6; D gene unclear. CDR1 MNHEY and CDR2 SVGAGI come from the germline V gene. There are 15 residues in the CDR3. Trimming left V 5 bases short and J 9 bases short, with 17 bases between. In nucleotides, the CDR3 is TGTGCCAGCAGTCCTTACAGCAGCCTGAGTTCACCCCTCCACTTT. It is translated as CASSPYSSLSSPLHF.

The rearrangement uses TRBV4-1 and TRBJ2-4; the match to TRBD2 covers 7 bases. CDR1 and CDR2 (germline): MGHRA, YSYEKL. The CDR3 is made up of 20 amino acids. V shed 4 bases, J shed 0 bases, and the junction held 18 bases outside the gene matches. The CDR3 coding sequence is TGCGCCAGCAGCCGAAGGGATGGCGGGGGAAGACTACTAGCCAAAAACATTCAGTACTTC. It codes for CASSRRDGGGRLLAKNIQYF.

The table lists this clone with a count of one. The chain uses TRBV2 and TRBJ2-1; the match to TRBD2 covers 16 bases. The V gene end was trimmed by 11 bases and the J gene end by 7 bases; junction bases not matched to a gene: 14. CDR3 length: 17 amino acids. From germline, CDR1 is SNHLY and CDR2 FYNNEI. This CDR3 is CAARLGLAGGARNEQFF. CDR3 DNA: TGTGCCGCGCGGTTGGGACTAGCGGGGGGGGCACGGAATGAGCAGTTCTTC.

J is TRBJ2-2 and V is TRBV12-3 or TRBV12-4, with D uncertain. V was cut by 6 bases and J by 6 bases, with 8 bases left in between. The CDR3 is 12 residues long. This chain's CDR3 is CASRGGPGELFF. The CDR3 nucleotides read TGTGCCAGCAGGGGTGGTCCCGGGGAGCTGTTTTTT.

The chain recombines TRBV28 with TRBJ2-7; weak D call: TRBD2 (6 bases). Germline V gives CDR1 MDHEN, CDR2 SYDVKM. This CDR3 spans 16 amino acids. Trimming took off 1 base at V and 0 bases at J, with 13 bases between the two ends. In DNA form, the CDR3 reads TGTGCCAGCAGTTTATCGGGGGATCCACTCTCCTACGAGCAGTACTTC. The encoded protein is CASSLSGDPLSYEQYF.

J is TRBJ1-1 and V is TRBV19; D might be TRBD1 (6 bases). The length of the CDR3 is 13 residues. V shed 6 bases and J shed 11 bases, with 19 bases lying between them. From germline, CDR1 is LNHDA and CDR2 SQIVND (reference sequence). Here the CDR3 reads CASRASGAWLAFF. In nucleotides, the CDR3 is TGTGCCAGTAGGGCGTCAGGGGCATGGTTGGCTTTCTTT.

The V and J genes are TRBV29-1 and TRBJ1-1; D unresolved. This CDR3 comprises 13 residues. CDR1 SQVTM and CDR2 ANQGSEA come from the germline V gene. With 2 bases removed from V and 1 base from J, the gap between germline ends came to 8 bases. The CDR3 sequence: CSVELAANTEAFF. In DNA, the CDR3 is TGCAGCGTTGAATTGGCTGCGAACACTGAAGCTTTCTTT. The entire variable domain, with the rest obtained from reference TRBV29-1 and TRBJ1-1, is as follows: SAVISQKPSRDICQRGTSLTIQCQVDSQVTMMFWYRQQPGQSLTLIATANQGSEATYESGFVIDKFPISRPNLTFSTLTVSNMSPEDSSIYLCSVELAANTEAFFGQGTRLTVV.

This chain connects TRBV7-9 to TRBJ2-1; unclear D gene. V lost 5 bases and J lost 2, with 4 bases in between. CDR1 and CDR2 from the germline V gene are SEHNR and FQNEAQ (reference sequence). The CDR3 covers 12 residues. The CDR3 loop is CASSPAYNEQFF. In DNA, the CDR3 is TGTGCCAGCAGCCCCGCCTACAATGAGCAGTTCTTC.

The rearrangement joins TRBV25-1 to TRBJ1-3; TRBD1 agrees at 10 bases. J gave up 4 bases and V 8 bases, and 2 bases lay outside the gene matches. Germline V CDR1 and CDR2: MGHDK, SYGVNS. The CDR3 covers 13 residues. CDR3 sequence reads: CASGQGGGNTIYF. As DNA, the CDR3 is TGTGCCAGCGGACAGGGGGGCGGAAACACCATATATTTT.

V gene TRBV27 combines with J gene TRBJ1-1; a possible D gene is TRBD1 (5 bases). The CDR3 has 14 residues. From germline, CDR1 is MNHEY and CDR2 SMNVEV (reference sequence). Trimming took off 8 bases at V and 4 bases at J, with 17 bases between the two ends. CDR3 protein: CASHRQRLSTEAFF. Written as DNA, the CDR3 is TGTGCCAGCCACAGGCAGCGATTAAGCACTGAAGCTTTCTTT.

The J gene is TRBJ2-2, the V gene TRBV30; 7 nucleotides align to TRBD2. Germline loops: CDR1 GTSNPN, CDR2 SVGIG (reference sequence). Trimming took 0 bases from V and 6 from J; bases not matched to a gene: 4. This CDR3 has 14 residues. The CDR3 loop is CAWSVLGGSGELFF. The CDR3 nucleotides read TGTGCCTGGAGTGTACTGGGGGGGTCCGGGGAGCTGTTTTTT.

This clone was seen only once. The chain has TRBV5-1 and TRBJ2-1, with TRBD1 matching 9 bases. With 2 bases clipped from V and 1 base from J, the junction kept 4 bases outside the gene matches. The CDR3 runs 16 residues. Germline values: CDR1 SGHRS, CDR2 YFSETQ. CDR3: CASSFGTGSSYNEQFF. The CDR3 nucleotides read TGCGCCAGCAGCTTTGGGACAGGGTCGTCCTACAATGAGCAGTTCTTC.

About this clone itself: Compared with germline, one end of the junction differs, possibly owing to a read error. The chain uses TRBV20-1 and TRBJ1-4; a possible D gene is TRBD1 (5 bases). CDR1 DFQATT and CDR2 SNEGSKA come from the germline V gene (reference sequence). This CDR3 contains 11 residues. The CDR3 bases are TGCAGTGCTGGCAACCGGGACGGAAAGCACTTT. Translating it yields CSAGNRDGKHF.

CDR3 protein: CASSLRGGRETDKNIQYF. CDR3 bases: TGTGCCAGCAGCCTCCGCGGTGGGCGGGAGACGGACAAAAACATTCAGTACTTC. The chain recombines TRBV9 with TRBJ2-4, with 7 bases that match TRBD2. The V and J ends lost 4 bases and 3 bases, in that order; junction bases with no gene match: 16. CDR1 and CDR2 (germline): SGDLS, YYNGEE. The CDR3 spans 18 residues. Full variable domain (remainder filled in from reference TRBV9 and TRBJ2-4): DSGVTQTPKHLITATGQRVTLRCSPRSGDLSVYWYQQSLDQGLQFLIQYYNGEERAKGNILERFSAQQFPDLHSELNLSSLELGDSALYFCASSLRGGRETDKNIQYFGAGTRLSVL.